This TCR beta chain was sequenced for a study of shared clonotypes between healthy human individuals. Study-wide points: Unshared clonotypes carried lower generation probabilities than those common to all four donors.

To note about this clone: Its specificity is not known.

The donors, healthy adults who were HIV-negative, had experienced no recent acute infections or vaccinations. Donors, without exception, were Caucasian adults residing in Nashville, Tennessee. V was clipped by 4 bases and J by 4 bases, with 14 bases between them. The CDR3 is 14 residues long. CDR1 SQVTM and CDR2 ANQGSEA come from the germline V gene. When replicate PCRs were run on sorted subsets, they used around 0.2 ug DNA, around 33,000 T cell genomes. Produced via immunoSEQ multiplex PCR; TCRdb's table is partial and in-frame only. The sample holds approximately 1.1 million clones; about 80% are singletons and the top ten take approximately 0.52%.

The chain uses TRBV29-1 and TRBJ2-1; the D gene is possibly TRBD1 (5 bases). The sequence was collected from a man aged 18 to 29 in good health. Some clones in this sample may be carry-over from other donors' samples. Sequencing was performed on memory CD4+ T cells from PBMCs. Indicated subset: CD45RA-negative fraction. The CDR3 protein is CSVGFLTVYNEQFF. CDR3 sequence (DNA): TGCAGCGTTGGGTTTTTGACAGTATACAATGAGCAGTTCTTC.